A single sample is the source of the 17 T cell receptor beta chains below, sequenced in a study of shared clonotypes between healthy human individuals. Profiling relied on immunoSEQ multiplex PCR, and the TCRdb table lists in-frame clones only, not all of them. The data contain about 1,500,000 clones, about 96% of them singletons. The sample consisted of naive CD4+ T cells sorted from blood. Regarding subset: CD45RA+ positively selected. The receptors come from a man younger than 45 in good health.

The chain couples TRBV30 to TRBJ1-3; D is unresolved. Germline CDR1 and CDR2: GTSNPN and SVGIG (reference sequence). CDR3 length equals 13 residues. V dropped 4 bases and J dropped 4 bases, with 11 bases sitting between them. Here the CDR3 reads CAWTKRPGNTIYF. CDR3 DNA sequence: TGTGCCTGGACTAAAAGGCCGGGAAACACCATATATTTT.

This chain joins TRBV15 and TRBJ1-1, with D possibly TRBD1 on 5 matching bases. CDR1 and CDR2 from the germline V gene are LNHNV and YYDKDF (reference sequence). V dropped 8 bases and J dropped 11 bases, with 18 bases sitting between them. CDR3 length: 12 residues. CDR3 protein: CATRGGSRVAFF. CDR3 sequence (DNA): TGTGCCACCCGGGGCGGGTCGAGGGTCGCTTTCTTT.

The chain joins TRBV5-1 to TRBJ2-7; TRBD2 might be the D (5 bases). The CDR3 runs to 13 residues. Between the trimmed V and J ends, which lost 4 bases and 1 base, there was a span of 9 bases. Germline-derived CDR1 and CDR2 are SGHRS and YFSETQ. The CDR3 coding sequence is TGCGCCAGCAGCCCGGGGTGGTCCTACGAGCAGTACTTC. Translating it yields CASSPGWSYEQYF.

The chain uses TRBV2 and TRBJ2-5; D may correspond to TRBD1 or TRBD2 (5 bases each). V shed 7 bases and J shed 9 bases, with 12 bases lying between them. This CDR3 is built from 11 residues. Germline assignment: CDR1 SNHLY and CDR2 FYNNEI. The CDR3 nucleotides read TGTGCCAGCACCCCCGAGGGGTCCCAGTACTTC. This sequence encodes CASTPEGSQYF.

V and J are TRBV5-4 and TRBJ1-3; D not certain. Trimming took 4 bases from V and 3 from J, leaving 14 bases between them. CDR3 length: 15 residues. Germline-derived CDR1 and CDR2 are SGHNT and YYREEE (reference sequence). For the CDR3, the DNA is TGTGCCAGCAGCGGCGGGCCTCCTGATGGAAACACCATATATTTT. It is translated as CASSGGPPDGNTIYF.

The chain uses TRBV19 and TRBJ1-2, with 9 bases identical to TRBD1. The CDR3 is 15 residues long. CDR1 LNHDA and CDR2 SQIVND come from the germline V gene (reference sequence). Unmatched junction bases numbered 7, after V lost 4 bases and J lost 4 bases. In DNA form, the CDR3 reads TGTGCCAGTAGTAACGAACAGGGGGCAACCTATGGCTACACCTTC. Protein: CASSNEQGATYGYTF.

The DNA for the CDR3 is TGTGCTAGTGGTTTGGGTCTGGCGGGAGCCCTGAATGAGCAGTTCTTC. Amino acid sequence: CASGLGLAGALNEQFF. This rearrangement joins TRBV12-5 to TRBJ2-1; 7 bases line up with TRBD2. The CDR3 length is 16 residues. The V segment lost 1 base and the J segment 7 bases; nucleotides outside the gene matches: 10. Per germline, CDR1 LGHNT and CDR2 FRNRAP.

The V and J genes are TRBV25-1 and TRBJ2-3; D perhaps matches TRBD1 (6 bases). This CDR3 is 12 amino acids long. Germline V lookup: CDR1 MGHDK, CDR2 SYGVNS. The ends were cut back, 4 bases at V and 6 bases at J, with 8 bases in the middle. The CDR3 reads CASSVQGDTQYF. The CDR3 region has the DNA TGTGCCAGCAGTGTCCAGGGGGATACGCAGTATTTT. The whole variable domain, remainder taken from reference TRBV25-1 and TRBJ2-3, is EADIYQTPRYLVIGTGKKITLECSQTMGHDKMYWYQQDPGMELHLIHYSYGVNSTEKGDLSSESTVSRIRTEHFPLTLESARPSHTSQYLCASSVQGDTQYFGPGTRLTVL.

This clone was seen just once. This rearrangement joins TRBV19 to TRBJ2-3; no clear D gene. Trimming took 4 bases from V and 5 from J, leaving 10 bases between them. Germline V gene lookup returns CDR1 LNHDA and CDR2 SQIVND (reference sequence). There are 13 residues in the CDR3. DNA for the CDR3: TGTGCCAGTAGTACCCGCTGGGGAGATACGCAGTATTTT. This translates into CASSTRWGDTQYF.

In this sample, this clone turned up once. The chain couples TRBV19 to TRBJ1-1; 8 bases are a match to TRBD1. J lost 11 bases, V lost 4 bases, and 12 bases had no gene match. CDR1 is LNHDA and CDR2 is SQIVND in the germline V gene (reference sequence). The CDR3 is made up of 14 amino acids. This CDR3 is CASSTTGGKKTAFF. The CDR3 DNA reads as TGTGCCAGTAGTACAACAGGGGGGAAGAAGACGGCTTTCTTT.

The chain couples TRBV2 to TRBJ1-2; D might be TRBD1 (5 bases). The CDR3 contains 13 residues. Germline lookup yields CDR1 SNHLY and CDR2 FYNNEI. V shed 5 bases and J shed 5 bases, with 12 bases lying between them. DNA of the CDR3: TGTGCCAGCAGTCCAGGGATCCTTTATGGCTACACCTTC. It is translated as CASSPGILYGYTF.

The CDR3 DNA reads TGTGCCAGCACCTTAGCGGGAGGGTTCTCAGAGACCCAGTACTTC. Its protein is CASTLAGGFSETQYF. J is TRBJ2-5 and V is TRBV6-5, with 11 bases fitting TRBD2. This CDR3 contains 15 residues. The germline gives CDR1 MNHEY, CDR2 SVGAGI. V gave up 7 bases and J gave up 4 bases; unmatched junction bases: 8.

V gene TRBV5-5 combines with J gene TRBJ2-2; 7 bases map to TRBD1. CDR3 length equals 13 residues. With 6 bases clipped from V and 6 bases from J, the junction kept 5 bases outside the gene matches. CDR1 is SGHKS, CDR2 YYEKEE, per germline (reference sequence). The CDR3 protein is CASNTQGAGELFF. In DNA, the CDR3 is TGTGCCAGCAATACGCAGGGGGCCGGGGAGCTGTTTTTT.

This clone appeared once. In DNA, the CDR3 is TGTGCCAGCAGCCCGCATGGGCCGACTTCCTACGAGCAGTACTTC. Residues: CASSPHGPTSYEQYF. J is TRBJ2-7 and V is TRBV28, with D unclear. The ends were cut back, 6 bases at V and 1 base at J, with 16 bases in the middle. This CDR3 is 15 amino acids long. From germline, CDR1 is MDHEN and CDR2 SYDVKM.

V usage is TRBV29-1 and J usage is TRBJ2-7; 9 bases match TRBD1. Germline V gives CDR1 SQVTM, CDR2 ANQGSEA. The CDR3 is 17 residues long. J gave up 2 bases and V 4 bases, and 15 bases lay outside the gene matches. CDR3 region: CSVAVWTADRGTYEQYF. CDR3 DNA sequence: TGCAGCGTTGCGGTCTGGACGGCGGACAGGGGTACCTACGAGCAGTACTTC.

The chain employs TRBV5-6 and TRBJ2-2; TRBD1 aligns across 8 bases. Germline V gives CDR1 SGHDT, CDR2 YYEEEE. With 2 bases clipped from V and 3 bases from J, the junction kept 3 bases outside the gene matches. The CDR3 loop spans 15 amino acids. Here the CDR3 reads CASSFKDRDTGELFF. The CDR3 nucleotides read TGTGCCAGCAGCTTTAAGGACAGGGACACCGGGGAGCTGTTTTTT.

This chain joins TRBV11-2 and TRBJ2-7; TRBD1 might be the D (7 bases). V dropped 1 base and J dropped 3 bases, with 19 bases sitting between them. The CDR3 totals 17 residues. Germline CDR1 reads SGHAT; CDR2 reads FQNNGV. The CDR3 bases are TGTGCCAGCAGCTTAGCGCCGCGGGACAGCAAAATCTACGAGCAGTACTTC. This gives the protein CASSLAPRDSKIYEQYF.